The count of the clone carrying this TCR beta chain is one. Its target is not known. The sample belongs to a study of OX40 agonist ivuxolimab in advanced cancers. Study results and caveats: Averaging showed that CD8+ T cells had more expanded clones than CD4+ did.

The CDR3 consists of 15 residues. The germline gives CDR1 SGHNT, CDR2 YYREEE (reference sequence). V lost 0 bases and J 0 bases, leaving 7 bases between the germline ends. Sequencing used immunoSEQ multiplex PCR; TCRdb keeps in-frame clones, though not all of them. The table shows around 100,000 clones, with about 87% occurring only once. Samples were taken at baseline and on day 1 of cycles 4 and 7. The TCR sequence derives from an adult with an advanced solid tumor such as melanoma, head and neck, liver or kidney cancer. The input for sequencing was CD4+ or CD8+ T cells sorted from blood, taken in a trial of the OX40 agonist ivuxolimab. The rearrangement uses TRBV5-4 and TRBJ1-3, with D tentatively TRBD1 (6 bases). CDR3 nucleotide sequence: TGTGCCAGCAGCTTGGGAGGGGGCTCTGGAAACACCATATATTTT. Its protein is CASSLGGGSGNTIYF. Full variable domain (remainder filled in from reference TRBV5-4 and TRBJ1-3): ETGVTQSPTHLIKTRGQQVTLRCSSQSGHNTVSWYQQALGQGPQFIFQYYREEENGRGNFPPRFSGLQFPNYSSELNVNALELDDSALYLCASSLGGGSGNTIYFGEGSWLTVV.